The clone carrying this TCR beta chain was recorded at least ten times. The antigen is not known. The data stem from a study of T cells in Graves' hyperthyroidism and ophthalmopathy. For the study at large: Peripheral blood was secured at the point of initial diagnosis, before any treatment. General observations from the study: Most clonotypes that expanded in the thyroid above 0.001 also showed up in blood.

There were TCR beta CDR3 regions amplified from RNA transcripts. Researchers ran a first-round RT-PCR on the TCR CDR3 using the HTBI primer set. TCRdb independently ran MiXCR on the multiplex PCR reads; one entry per CDR3 protein. The sample comprises 550,000 to 650,000 distinct CDR3 sequences, approximately 15% of which are singletons, and 5.5% to 7.5% rests with the top ten. Those with hyperthyroidism were 18 to 65 years old, newly diagnosed, and ill for under 2 months. Lactation, pregnancy, other autoimmune disease or uncontrolled infection led to exclusion of patients. Sequencing was done on a sample of blood. The TCR comes from a woman younger than 45 with Graves' hyperthyroidism that later progressed to Graves' ophthalmopathy.

The CDR3 DNA is TGTGCCAGCAGTGATGGACTAGCGGCAGGAGCTAGTGAGCAGTTCTTC. It codes for CASSDGLAAGASEQFF. V and J are TRBV2 and TRBJ2-1; 10 positions match TRBD2. CDR1 and CDR2 from the germline V gene are SNHLY and FYNNEI. This CDR3 spans 16 amino acids. Trimming cost V 3 bases and J 9 bases; bases outside gene matches: 11. Drawing the rest from reference TRBV2 and TRBJ2-1, the complete variable domain is EPEVTQTPSHQVTQMGQEVILRCVPISNHLYFYWYRQILGQKVEFLVSFYNNEISEKSEIFDDQFSVERPDGSNFTLKIRSTKLEDSAMYFCASSDGLAAGASEQFFGPGTRLTVL.